This T cell receptor beta chain stems from a study of tumor-infiltrating lymphocytes in primary liver carcinoma. Study at large: Productive TCRbeta read yields ran from roughly 3.7 to 6.8 million per sample and were similar between tissues.

The input was around 500 ng total RNA; TCR beta cDNA was made from it with a constant-region primer. TCR beta libraries came from three nested multiplex PCR rounds using slightly modified ARM-PCR. The first two PCR rounds, around 11 cycles each, used TRBV1-TRBV30 forward primers and a C-beta reverse primer. TCRdb passed the multiplex PCR reads through MiXCR, listing each CDR3 protein once. The table shows approximately 330,000 distinct CDR3 sequences, with 65% occurring only once. The V gene's germline CDR1 is MNHEY and CDR2 SVGAGI. CDR3 length: 14 residues. A word on this clonotype: Possible read error: a much larger clone is one base away.

RNA isolated from unsorted whole blood supplied the blood RNA, with germline DNA also extracted. The genes are TRBV6-5 and TRBJ2-3; D remains unclear. The tail of the sequence fits TRBJ1-5 better, so the J call may be wrong. The sequencing sample was made of peripheral blood. The origin of this receptor is a man in his forties with primary liver carcinoma and hepatitis B virus infection. CDR3 nucleotide sequence: TGTGCCAGCAGTATAGCCTTATCCGATGATACGCAGCATTTT. This encodes CASSIALSDDTQHF.